This TCR beta chain was found in a study of vaccination and CD4 T cells after COVID-19. Germline V gene lookup returns CDR1 SNHLY and CDR2 FYNNEI. CDR3 length: 13 residues. Trimming removed 6 bases from V and 1 base from J, with 7 bases in between. Treatment in this sample: approximately 10-day PBMC culture with coronavirus spike peptide pools or control peptides (ViraFEST assay). It was with 10 IU/ml IL-2 and 9 to 10 ug/ml peptide pools that roughly 2 million PBMCs per well were cultured. The Oncomine TCR Beta short-read assay was applied to DNA of cultured CD4+ T cells. MiXCR, applied by TCRdb to the PCR reads, yields one record per CDR3 protein. The profile shows approximately 14,000 distinct CDR3 sequences, about 35% of them singletons. A few counts support this clonotype. Antigen: not known.

This sequence was found in a human donor with COVID-19. V usage is TRBV2 and J usage is TRBJ1-5; possible D gene TRBD1, 5 bases. Material for sequencing was cultured CD4+ T cells from blood. The CDR3 DNA reads as TGTGCCAGCAGGAGGGGCAGCAATCAGCCCCAGCATTTT. Its protein product is CASRRGSNQPQHF. Together with reference TRBV2 and TRBJ1-5, the CDR3 gives the full variable domain: EPEVTQTPSHQVTQMGQEVILRCVPISNHLYFYWYRQILGQKVEFLVSFYNNEISEKSEIFDDQFSVERPDGSNFTLKIRSTKLEDSAMYFCASRRGSNQPQHFGDGTRLSIL.